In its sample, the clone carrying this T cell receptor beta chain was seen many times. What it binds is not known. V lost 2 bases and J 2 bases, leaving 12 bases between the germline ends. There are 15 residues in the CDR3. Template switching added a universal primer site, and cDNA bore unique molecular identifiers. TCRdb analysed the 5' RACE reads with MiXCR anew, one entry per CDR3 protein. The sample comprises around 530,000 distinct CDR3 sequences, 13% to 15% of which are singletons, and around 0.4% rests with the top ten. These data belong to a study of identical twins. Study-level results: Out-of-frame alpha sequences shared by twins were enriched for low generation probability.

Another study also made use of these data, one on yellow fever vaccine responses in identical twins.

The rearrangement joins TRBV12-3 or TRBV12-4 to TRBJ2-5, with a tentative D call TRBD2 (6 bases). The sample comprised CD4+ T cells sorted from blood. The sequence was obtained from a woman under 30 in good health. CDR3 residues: CASSLFGGKQETQYF. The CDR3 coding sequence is TGTGCCAGCAGTTTATTCGGCGGGAAACAAGAGACCCAGTACTTC.